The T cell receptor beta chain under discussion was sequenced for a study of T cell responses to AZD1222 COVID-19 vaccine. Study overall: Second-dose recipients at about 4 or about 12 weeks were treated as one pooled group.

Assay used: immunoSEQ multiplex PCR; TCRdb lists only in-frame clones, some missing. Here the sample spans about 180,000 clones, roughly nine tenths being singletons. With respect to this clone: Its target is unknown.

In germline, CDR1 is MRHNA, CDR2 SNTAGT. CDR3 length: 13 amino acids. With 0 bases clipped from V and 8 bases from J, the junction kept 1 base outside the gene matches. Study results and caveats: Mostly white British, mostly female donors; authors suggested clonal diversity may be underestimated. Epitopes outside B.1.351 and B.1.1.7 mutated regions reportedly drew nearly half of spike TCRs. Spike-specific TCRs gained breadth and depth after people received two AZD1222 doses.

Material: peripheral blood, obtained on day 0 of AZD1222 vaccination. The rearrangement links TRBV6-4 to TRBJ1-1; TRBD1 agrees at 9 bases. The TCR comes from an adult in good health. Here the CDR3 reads CASSDSDRGEAFF. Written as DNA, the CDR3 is TGTGCCAGCAGTGACTCGGACAGGGGAGAAGCTTTCTTT.